These 26 T cell receptor beta chains originate from one sample sequenced in a study of OX40 agonist ivuxolimab in advanced cancers. The protocol was immunoSEQ multiplex PCR, while the TCRdb copy is restricted to in-frame clones and leaves out a portion. The repertoire holds tens of thousands of clones, with approximately 90% as singletons. This specimen was CD4+ or CD8+ T cells sorted from blood, taken in a trial of the OX40 agonist ivuxolimab. Every receptor here comes from an adult with an advanced solid tumor such as melanoma, head and neck, liver or kidney cancer.

The chain combines TRBV9 with TRBJ2-1; the D is unclear. CDR3 length: 16 residues. Germline-derived CDR1 and CDR2 are SGDLS and YYNGEE. Trimming shortened V by 0 bases and J by 7 bases, and 17 bases separated the two germline ends. CDR3 region: CASSVGSLTLWNEQFF. The CDR3 DNA reads as TGTGCCAGCAGCGTAGGAAGCCTAACGCTGTGGAATGAGCAGTTCTTC. Supplemented by reference TRBV9 and TRBJ2-1, the full variable domain reads DSGVTQTPKHLITATGQRVTLRCSPRSGDLSVYWYQQSLDQGLQFLIQYYNGEERAKGNILERFSAQQFPDLHSELNLSSLELGDSALYFCASSVGSLTLWNEQFFGPGTRLTVL.

The chain recombines TRBV6-6 with TRBJ2-7; tentative D call: TRBD1 (6 bases). CDR1 is MNHNY and CDR2 is SVGAGI in the germline V gene (reference sequence). V was trimmed by 7 bases and J by 4 bases, leaving 20 bases between them. The CDR3 contains 15 residues. CDR3 sequence reads: CASNWNSGAGYEQYF. The CDR3 DNA reads TGTGCCAGCAATTGGAACTCAGGGGCAGGGTACGAGCAGTACTTC.

This sequence joins TRBV6-6 and TRBJ1-1, with 7 bases fitting TRBD1. The germline V gene has CDR1 MNHNY and CDR2 SVGAGI (reference sequence). The CDR3 runs to 16 residues. V lost 2 bases and J lost 5; bases outside the gene matches: 11. The CDR3 loop is CASSYPRQGLWTEAFF. The DNA for the CDR3 is TGTGCCAGCAGTTACCCAAGACAGGGCTTGTGGACTGAAGCTTTCTTT.

CDR3 region: CSVVGRGVDSEQYF. CDR3 coding DNA: TGCAGCGTTGTTGGGCGGGGTGTAGATAGCGAGCAGTACTTC. The V gene is TRBV29-1, the J gene TRBJ2-7, with a tentative D call TRBD2 (6 bases). This CDR3 contains 14 residues. Trimming removed 4 bases from V and 6 bases from J, with 19 bases in between. Germline CDR1 SQVTM, CDR2 ANQGSEA.

The sample holds one count of this clone. The chain recombines TRBV27 with TRBJ2-3; TRBD1 matches at 7 bases. V shed 1 base and J 0 bases; nucleotides not matched to a gene: 7. This CDR3 is 17 amino acids long. The germline gives CDR1 MNHEY, CDR2 SMNVEV (reference sequence). The CDR3 coding sequence is TGTGCCAGCAGTTTATACGGGACAGCAGCTAGCACAGATACGCAGTATTTT. Translated: CASSLYGTAASTDTQYF.

The chain has TRBV6-5 and TRBJ1-1; a possible D gene is TRBD1 (6 bases). The CDR3 contains 13 residues. Germline V gene data show CDR1 as MNHEY and CDR2 as SVGAGI. Trimming removed 5 bases at V and 1 base at J, with 8 bases between. The CDR3 DNA is TGTGCCAGCAGTAAGGACAGGAACACTGAAGCTTTCTTT. It specifies CASSKDRNTEAFF.

The CDR3 spells CATSRGFNEKLFF. The CDR3 nucleotides read TGTGCCACCAGCAGGGGTTTTAATGAAAAACTGTTTTTT. The chain uses TRBV15 and TRBJ1-4; D uncertain. V gave up 3 bases and J gave up 4 bases, with 6 bases separating them. From germline, CDR1 is LNHNV and CDR2 YYDKDF (reference sequence). The CDR3 extends over 13 amino acids.

This rearrangement joins TRBV7-3 to TRBJ2-1, with D perhaps TRBD2 (5 bases). The V gene lost 5 bases and the J gene lost 0 bases, with 23 bases spanning the gap. Germline values: CDR1 SGHTA, CDR2 FQGTGA. CDR3 size: 19 residues. The CDR3 nucleotides are TGTGCCAGCAGCCTGAGGGATCTAGGGTTAGCTAGCTCCTACAATGAGCAGTTCTTC. Translation gives CASSLRDLGLASSYNEQFF.

This clone was recorded once. V and J are TRBV7-8 and TRBJ2-7; 11 bases align to TRBD1. V lost 1 base, J lost 5 bases, and 1 base stayed unmatched. Germline V lookup: CDR1 SGHVS, CDR2 FQNEAQ. This CDR3 is built from 14 residues. The CDR3 nucleotides read TGTGCCAGCAGCTTAGAGGGACAGGGGGACGAGCAGTACTTC. Translation gives CASSLEGQGDEQYF.

This clone was counted once. The rearrangement joins TRBV18 to TRBJ2-3; 11 nucleotides agree with TRBD2. The CDR3 is made up of 15 amino acids. The germline V gene encodes CDR1 KGHSH and CDR2 LQKENI. Trimming took 6 bases from V and 2 from J; bases not matched to a gene: 4. The CDR3 protein is CASSQTSGNTDTQYF. The CDR3 coding sequence is TGTGCCAGCTCCCAGACTAGCGGGAACACAGATACGCAGTATTTT.

The chain is built from TRBV29-1 and TRBJ1-1; D is unclear. The V gene's germline CDR1 is SQVTM and CDR2 ANQGSEA. Trimming shortened V by 8 bases and J by 8 bases, and 18 bases separated the two germline ends. The CDR3 has 12 residues. CDR3 coding DNA: TGCAGCACATTGGGTGGTCAGCACGAAGCTTTCTTT. Its protein is CSTLGGQHEAFF.

V usage is TRBV4-1 and J usage is TRBJ1-3; maybe TRBD1 (5 bases). The V end lost 3 bases, the J end lost 1 base, and 16 bases lay between the germline ends. The CDR3 is 17 amino acids. CDR1 is MGHRA and CDR2 is YSYEKL in the germline V gene. The DNA for the CDR3 is TGCGCCAGCAGCCAGATTACAGGATTCGGATCTGGAAACACCATATATTTT. Amino acid sequence: CASSQITGFGSGNTIYF.

The V gene is TRBV9, the J gene TRBJ1-2; no clear D. Trimming took off 6 bases at V and 2 bases at J, with 14 bases between the two ends. CDR3 length equals 14 residues. CDR1 SGDLS and CDR2 YYNGEE come from the germline V gene. The DNA for the CDR3 is TGTGCCAGCAACCCAGTACCAGACAACTATGGCTACACCTTC. It codes for CASNPVPDNYGYTF.

On this clone: The sample has other DNA sequences that encode this CDR3 too. The V and J genes are TRBV6-5 and TRBJ1-2, with D perhaps matching TRBD1 (6 bases). Trimming took off 2 bases at V and 4 bases at J, with 14 bases between the two ends. Germline V CDR1 and CDR2: MNHEY, SVGAGI. The CDR3 extends over 15 amino acids. CDR3 nucleotide sequence: TGTGCCAGCAGTTACGACGGGGGAGGGGGCTATGGCTACACCTTC. Its translation is CASSYDGGGGYGYTF.

The chain combines TRBV29-1 with TRBJ1-1, with a tentative D call TRBD1 (6 bases). V was trimmed by 7 bases and J by 8 bases, leaving 17 bases between them. This CDR3 comprises 12 residues. Germline assignment: CDR1 SQVTM and CDR2 ANQGSEA. CDR3: CSALMAGGEAFF. The DNA for the CDR3 is TGCAGCGCCCTGATGGCGGGGGGCGAAGCTTTCTTT.

The chain joins TRBV18 to TRBJ1-6; D remains unclear. The CDR3 contains 16 residues. V was clipped by 3 bases and J by 0 bases, with 9 bases between them. Germline lookup yields CDR1 KGHSH and CDR2 LQKENI. Written as DNA, the CDR3 is TGTGCCAGCTCACCCGGAGGGAGCTCCTATAATTCACCCCTCCACTTT. It encodes CASSPGGSSYNSPLHF.

The genes are TRBV5-5 and TRBJ2-1, with 10 bases lining up with TRBD2. The length of the CDR3 is 15 residues. Trimming cost V 4 bases and J 10 bases; bases outside gene matches: 11. Germline lookup yields CDR1 SGHKS and CDR2 YYEKEE (reference sequence). The CDR3 sequence: CASSAGGLAAKEQFF. CDR3 bases: TGTGCCAGCAGCGCCGGAGGACTAGCGGCCAAGGAGCAGTTCTTC.

J is TRBJ1-2 and V is TRBV2; D unclear. Germline CDR1 is SNHLY and CDR2 is FYNNEI. Trimming removed 8 bases from V and 2 bases from J, with 12 bases in between. The CDR3 is made up of 13 amino acids. This chain's CDR3 is CASAGEPNYGYTF. CDR3 sequence (DNA): TGTGCCAGCGCTGGTGAGCCCAACTATGGCTACACCTTC.

CDR3 residues: CASSIGGRGGQETQYF. CDR3 DNA: TGTGCCAGTAGTATAGGAGGGCGGGGAGGGCAAGAGACCCAGTACTTC. The chain is built from TRBV19 and TRBJ2-5; 7 bases map to TRBD2. CDR3 length: 16 amino acids. Germline lookup yields CDR1 LNHDA and CDR2 SQIVND (reference sequence). J lost 2 bases, V lost 1 base, and 7 bases had no gene match.

The V gene is TRBV18, the J gene TRBJ1-3; tentative D call: TRBD1 (5 bases). The CDR3 is 16 amino acids. The germline V gene encodes CDR1 KGHSH and CDR2 LQKENI. Trimming took off 3 bases at V and 0 bases at J, with 12 bases between the two ends. The CDR3 protein is CASSPRPGDSGNTIYF. In DNA form, the CDR3 reads TGTGCCAGCTCACCCAGGCCGGGGGACTCTGGAAACACCATATATTTT.

The sample holds one count of this clone. The rearrangement links TRBV28 to TRBJ2-7, with TRBD1 matching over 9 bases. The CDR3 covers 14 residues. Germline V CDR1 and CDR2: MDHEN, SYDVKM. The J segment lost 5 bases and the V segment lost 7 bases, leaving 9 bases of the junction unmatched. In DNA form, the CDR3 reads TGTGCCAGCATTAACGGACAGGGGCTTAACGAGCAGTACTTC. Translating gives CASINGQGLNEQYF.

V usage is TRBV29-1 and J usage is TRBJ2-3, with D possibly being TRBD1 or TRBD2 (5 bases each). This CDR3 contains 13 residues. Germline loops: CDR1 SQVTM, CDR2 ANQGSEA. The ends were cut back, 3 bases at V and 5 bases at J, with 12 bases in the middle. The chain's CDR3 is CSVESIGGDTQYF. DNA of the CDR3: TGCAGCGTTGAGAGTATTGGGGGAGATACGCAGTATTTT.

The chain joins TRBV2 to TRBJ2-7, with 13 bases lining up with TRBD2. The CDR3 is 15 amino acids. Germline loops: CDR1 SNHLY, CDR2 FYNNEI. V lost 7 bases and J lost 6; bases outside the gene matches: 9. The chain's CDR3 is CASTLTSGRAGEQYF. In DNA, the CDR3 is TGTGCCAGCACTCTTACTAGCGGGAGGGCCGGCGAGCAGTACTTC.

The rearrangement uses TRBV18 and TRBJ2-7; possibly TRBD1 for D (6 bases). Trimming took off 6 bases at V and 0 bases at J, with 12 bases between the two ends. Germline V lookup: CDR1 KGHSH, CDR2 LQKENI. This CDR3 has 14 residues. DNA of the CDR3: TGTGCCAGCTCTCTCCAGGGGAGCTCCTACGAGCAGTACTTC. Amino acid sequence: CASSLQGSSYEQYF.

This rearrangement joins TRBV28 to TRBJ1-2; D is uncertain. This CDR3 region has 13 residues. V was pared by 5 bases and J by 4 bases, with 11 bases between. Germline V gene sequence: CDR1 MDHEN, CDR2 SYDVKM. The CDR3 DNA reads TGTGCCAGCAGTCCCCTTTCCTTCTATGGCTACACCTTC. It yields the protein CASSPLSFYGYTF.

The chain uses TRBV25-1 and TRBJ2-3; D ambiguous. The germline CDR1 and CDR2 sequences are MGHDK and SYGVNS. The CDR3 extends over 13 amino acids. Trimming removed 7 bases at V and 1 base at J, with 9 bases between. The CDR3 DNA follows: TGTGCCAGCATAGCTTGGGGCACAGATACGCAGTATTTT. Protein sequence: CASIAWGTDTQYF.